A selection of T cell receptor beta chains follows, all from one sample in a study of breast tumors, draining lymph nodes, adjacent tissues. TCRdb re-derived calls from the multiplex PCR reads in MiXCR, one entry per CDR3 protein. Of fewer than 200,000 distinct CDR3 sequences listed, 30% to 35% are singletons. The sample taken for sequencing was axillary lymph node tissue. The receptors come from a female donor with breast cancer. Some clones in this sample may be carry-over from other donors' samples. Both conserved end residues are part of each CDR3. The D gene is left open where the match is weak. Some rows have no size entry. The others give once, few or many, or a class for an expanded clone.

>many|TRBJ2-7|TRBV7-9|.
TGTGCCAGCAGCTTAGAACAGGGAAGAGTCTACGAGCAGTACTTC
CASSLEQGRVYEQYF
>many|TRBJ2-7|TRBV18|TRBD2
TGTGCCAGCTCACAACCCGGACTAGCGGTAAGCTCCTACGAGCAGTACTTC
CASSQPGLAVSSYEQYF
>many|TRBJ2-5|TRBV2|TRBD1
TGTGCCAGCAGTACCCAACAGGGGTCCCAAGAGACCCAGTACTTC
CASSTQQGSQETQYF
>many|TRBJ2-1|TRBV5-1|TRBD2
TGCGCCAGCAACTTTGGAAGGCGGGGGGGGAGCTCCTACAATGAGCAGTTCTTC
CASNFGRRGGSSYNEQFF
>many|TRBJ2-3|TRBV12-3/TRBV12-4|.
TGTGCCAGCAATGGGACCCCCTTAGGGACGCAGTATTTT
CASNGTPLGTQYF
>many|TRBJ2-1|TRBV19|TRBD1
TGTGCCAGTAGTACACCGGGACAGGTCGACAATGAGCAGTTCTTC
CASSTPGQVDNEQFF
>many|TRBJ1-3|TRBV2|TRBD1
TGTGCCAAGAGCTGGGACAGGGGATTGAACACCATATATTTT
CAKSWDRGLNTIYF
>many|TRBJ2-1|TRBV7-9|.
TGTGCCAGCGTCCCTGGAGGGGTGCCCTCCTACAATGAGCAGTTCTTC
CASVPGGVPSYNEQFF
>many|TRBJ2-3|TRBV11-2|.
TGTGCCAGCAGCTCAATGACTAGAGGCACAGATACGCAGTATTTT
CASSSMTRGTDTQYF
>.|TRBJ1-3|TRBV5-4|.
TGTGCCAGCAGCTTCCGGGCAGAGGGCAGTGGAAACACCATATATTTT
CASSFRAEGSGNTIYF
>.|TRBJ2-7|TRBV7-7|TRBD1
TGTGCTAGCAGCTTAGTGGTCGGGACAGAAAACTACGAGCAGTACTTC
CASSLVVGTENYEQYF
>many|TRBJ2-1|TRBV20-1|TRBD2
TGCAGTGCTAGATCCGGGACTAGCGGATACAATGAGCAGTTCTTC
CSARSGTSGYNEQFF
>.|TRBJ2-1|TRBV7-3|TRBD2
TGTGCCAGCAGTGCTAGATCGTCTAGCGGGAGAGGTCTGAATGAGCAGTTCTTC
CASSARSSSGRGLNEQFF
>.|TRBJ2-5|TRBV7-6|TRBD2
TGTGCCAGCAGCTTAGACGGGAGGGCCGGGGAGACCCAGCACTTC
CASSLDGRAGETQHF
>.|TRBJ2-1|TRBV7-3|TRBD2
TGTGCCAGCAGCTTTACGACTAGCGGGTACAATGAGCAGTTCTTC
CASSFTTSGYNEQFF
>.|TRBJ2-7|TRBV6-5|.
TGTGCCAGCAGTCATGGGGACGAGCAGTACTTC
CASSHGDEQYF
>medium-sized|TRBJ1-4|TRBV20-1|TRBD1
TGCAGTGCTAGAGAGACAGGGATCGAAAAACTGTTTTTT
CSARETGIEKLFF
>many|TRBJ2-7|TRBV10-2|TRBD2
TGCGCCAGCAGTGGGACTAGCGCCCTCTCCTACGAGCAGTACTTC
CASSGTSALSYEQYF
>.|TRBJ1-1|TRBV19|TRBD1
TGTGCCAGTAGTCACGGACAGGCTGAAGCTTTCTTT
CASSHGQAEAFF
>many|TRBJ2-7|TRBV9|TRBD2
TGTGCCAGCAGCGCCTGGGACTACTCAAGGGACGAGCAGTACTTC
CASSAWDYSRDEQYF
>many|TRBJ2-2|TRBV5-1|.
TGCGCCAGCAGCTTGGGACAGGAGAACACCGGGGAGCTGTTTTTT
CASSLGQENTGELFF
>.|TRBJ2-3|TRBV29-1|TRBD2
TGCAGCGTCCGAGCGGGAGGAAATGAGCAGTATTTT
CSVRAGGNEQYF
>.|TRBJ2-7|TRBV7-9|.
.
CASSFYICSASGPGGEQYF
>once|TRBJ1-6|TRBV13|TRBD1
TGTGCCAGCAGCCTAAGGCGGACAGGGAATTCACCCCTCCACTTT
CASSLRRTGNSPLHF
>few|TRBJ1-2|TRBV3-1|.
TGTGCCAGCAGCCCCGTAGGGGATGGAGGCTACACCTTC
CASSPVGDGGYTF
>.|TRBJ2-7|TRBV3-2|.
TGTGCCAGCAGCGACCGGGCCTCGGACTACGAGCAGTACTTC
CASSDRASDYEQYF
>.|TRBJ2-1|TRBV7-3|TRBD1
TGTGCCAGCAGCTTGCCGCTAGAGGGGGCGTCCCGAGAGCAGTTCTTC
CASSLPLEGASREQFF
>.|TRBJ2-2|TRBV5-6|.
TGTGCCAGCAGCTTGGGGGACGGGGGCCGGGGCTTCTTT
CASSLGDGGRGFF
>.|TRBJ2-2|TRBV28|TRBD2
TGTGCCGGCAGCTCCCCCCGGGGGGGGGCGAACACCGGGGAGCTGTTTTTT
CAGSSPRGGANTGELFF